The clone carrying this T cell receptor beta chain was recorded a few times. As yet, its antigen is unknown. These data originate in a study of shared clonotypes between healthy human individuals. Using immunoSEQ multiplex PCR, the repertoire was profiled, and TCRdb retains in-frame clones only, with some absent. This table has 2 million or so clones, around 96% appearing once. The germline CDR1 and CDR2 sequences are MNHNS and SASEGT. V lost 1 base and J lost 2, with 12 bases in between. The CDR3 is made up of 16 amino acids. General study findings and limits: Compared with clonotypes that all four donors shared, non-shared clonotypes had lower generation probabilities. The sharing of about 5.3% of naive CD4 clonotypes was seen across a handful of donors.

The naive CD8 fraction comprised CD45RO-negative cells positively selected for CCR7 and excluded terminally differentiated effector memory CD45RA+ cells. Sequenced: naive CD8+ T cells sorted from blood. The V gene is TRBV6-1, the J gene TRBJ1-5, with D maybe TRBD1 (5 bases). The clonotype originates from a man younger than 30 in good health. The CDR3 spells CASSEGGGYGNQPQHF. The CDR3 bases are TGTGCCAGCAGTGAAGGCGGGGGATATGGCAATCAGCCCCAGCATTTT.